This T cell receptor beta chain derives from a study of blood T cell repertoires in COVID-19. Whole-study context: From the United States, Italy and Spain came samples of acute and convalescent COVID-19. T cells, B-cell-depleted T cells, or PBMCs supplied cDNA or gDNA.

CDR3 size: 15 residues. Trimming stripped 1 base from V and 6 bases from J, with 16 bases between. CDR1 is LGHNA and CDR2 is YNFKEQ in the germline V gene. Per the original methods: Nucleated cell number was recorded as an estimate derived from reference gene primer amplification. Measured with immunoSEQ multiplex PCR; TCRdb has only the in-frame clones, and not every one. V and J calls and clone size are as listed in that table; D and trimming were resolved from the DNA. Among about 170,000 clones listed, almost 85% were seen once. This receptor was obtained from a man aged 40-55 years who had recovered from COVID-19. Sequences were obtained from peripheral blood. V and J are TRBV4-2 and TRBJ2-7; D is perhaps TRBD1 (6 bases). Written as DNA, the CDR3 is TGTGCCAGCAGCCAAGTACCGGGACAAGCGGCCGAGCAGTACTTC. Protein sequence: CASSQVPGQAAEQYF.